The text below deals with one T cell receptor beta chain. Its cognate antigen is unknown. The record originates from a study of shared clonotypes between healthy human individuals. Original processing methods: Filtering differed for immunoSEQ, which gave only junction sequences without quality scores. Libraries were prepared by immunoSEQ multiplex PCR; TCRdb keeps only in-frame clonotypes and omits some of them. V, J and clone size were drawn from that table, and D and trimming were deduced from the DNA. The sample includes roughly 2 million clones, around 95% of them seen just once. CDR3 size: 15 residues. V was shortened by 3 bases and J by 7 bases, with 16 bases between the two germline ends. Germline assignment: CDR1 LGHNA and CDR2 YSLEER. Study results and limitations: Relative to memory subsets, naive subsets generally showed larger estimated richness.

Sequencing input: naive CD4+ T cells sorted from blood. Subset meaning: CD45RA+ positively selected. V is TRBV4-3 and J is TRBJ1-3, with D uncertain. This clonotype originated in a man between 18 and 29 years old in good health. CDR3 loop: CASSQGGRTSNTIYF. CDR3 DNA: TGCGCCAGCAGCCAGGGTGGTAGGACCTCCAACACCATATATTTT.